This T cell receptor beta chain was recorded in a study of OX40 agonist ivuxolimab in advanced cancers. Looking at the study overall: Patients received the agonistic anti-OX40 (CD134) antibody ivuxolimab. Overall study findings and caveats: On average, a greater number of expanded clones characterised CD8+ T cells relative to CD4+.

The germline gives CDR1 SGHRS, CDR2 YFSETQ. Trimming pared 5 bases from V and 5 bases from J, leaving 16 bases between. This CDR3 is built from 14 residues. About this clone: Antigen: not known.

Assay used: immunoSEQ multiplex PCR; TCRdb lists only in-frame clones, some missing. Seen here are about 96,000 clones, about 84% observed once, and the top ten hold less than 6%. The TCR was taken from an adult with an advanced solid tumor such as melanoma, head and neck, liver or kidney cancer. This chain connects TRBV5-1 to TRBJ1-1; D unresolved. Sample: CD4+ or CD8+ T cells sorted from blood, taken in a trial of the OX40 agonist ivuxolimab. The CDR3 coding sequence is TGCGCCAGCAGAGGGTCGGCAGGCGGAACTGAAGCTTTCTTT. Its protein is CASRGSAGGTEAFF.